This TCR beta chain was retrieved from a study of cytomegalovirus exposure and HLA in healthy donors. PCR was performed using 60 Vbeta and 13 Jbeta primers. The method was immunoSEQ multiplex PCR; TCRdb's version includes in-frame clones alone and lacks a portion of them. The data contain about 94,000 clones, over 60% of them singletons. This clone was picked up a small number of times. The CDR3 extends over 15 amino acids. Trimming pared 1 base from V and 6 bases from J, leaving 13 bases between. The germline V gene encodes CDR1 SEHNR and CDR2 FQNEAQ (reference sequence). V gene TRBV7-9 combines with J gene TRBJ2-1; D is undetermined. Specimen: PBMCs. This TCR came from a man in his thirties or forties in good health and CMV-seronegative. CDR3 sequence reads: CASSLVLEFGNEQFF. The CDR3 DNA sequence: TGTGCCAGCAGCTTAGTCTTAGAGTTCGGCAATGAGCAGTTCTTC. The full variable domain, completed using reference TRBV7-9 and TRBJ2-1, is DTGVSQNPRHKITKRGQNVTFRCDPISEHNRLYWYRQTLGQGPEFLTYFQNEAQLEKSRLLSDRFSAERPKGSFSTLEIQRTEQGDSAMYLCASSLVLEFGNEQFFGPGTRLTVL.